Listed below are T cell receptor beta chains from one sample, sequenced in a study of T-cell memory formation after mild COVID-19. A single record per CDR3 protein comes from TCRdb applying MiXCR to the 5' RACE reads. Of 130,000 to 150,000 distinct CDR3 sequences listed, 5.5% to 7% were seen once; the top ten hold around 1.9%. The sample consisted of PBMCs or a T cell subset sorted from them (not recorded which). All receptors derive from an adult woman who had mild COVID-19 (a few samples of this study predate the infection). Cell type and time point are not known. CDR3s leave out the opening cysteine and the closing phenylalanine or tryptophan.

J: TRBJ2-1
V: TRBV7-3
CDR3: ASSGTSAYNEQF

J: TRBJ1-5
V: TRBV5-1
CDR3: ASSWGQGNQPQH

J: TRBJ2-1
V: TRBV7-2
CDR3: ASSYPGQGRTSGTRTEQF

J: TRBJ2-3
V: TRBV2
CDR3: ASSESASGTDTQY

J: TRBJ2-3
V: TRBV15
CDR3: ATSKLVLRDTQY

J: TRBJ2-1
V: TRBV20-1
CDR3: SARGGYEQF

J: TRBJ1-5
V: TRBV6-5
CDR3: ASRRVEGRQPQH

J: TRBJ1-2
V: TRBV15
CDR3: ATSRDRTGNGYT

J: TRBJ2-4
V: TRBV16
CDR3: ASSQSSGIQY

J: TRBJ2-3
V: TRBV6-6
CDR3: ASSRPTWGITDTQY